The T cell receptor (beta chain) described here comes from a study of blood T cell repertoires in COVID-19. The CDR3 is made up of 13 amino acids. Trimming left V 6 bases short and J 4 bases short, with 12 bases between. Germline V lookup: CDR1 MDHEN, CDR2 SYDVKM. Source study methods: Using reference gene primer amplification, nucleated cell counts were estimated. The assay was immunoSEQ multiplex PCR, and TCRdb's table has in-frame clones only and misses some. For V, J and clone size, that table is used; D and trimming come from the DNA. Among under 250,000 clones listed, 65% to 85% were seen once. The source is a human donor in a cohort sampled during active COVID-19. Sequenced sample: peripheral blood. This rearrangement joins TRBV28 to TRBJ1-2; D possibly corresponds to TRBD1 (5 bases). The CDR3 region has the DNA TGTGCCAGCAGCCCGGGGGGGGGCTATGGCTACACCTTC. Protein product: CASSPGGGYGYTF.